This TCR beta chain was obtained from a study of cytotoxic CD8 clonotypes in ibrutinib-treated CLL. The overall study: Timing of response sample collection was a median around 13 months after treatment start, with a range of 6 to 36. Study results and caveats: Treatment saw public clonotypes, which were uncommon, either contract or stay stable.

Repertoires were generated with immunoSEQ multiplex PCR, while TCRdb's copy carries only in-frame clones and drops some. Of 130,000 to 150,000 clones in the sample, around 93% are singletons; the top ten hold 11%. With respect to this clone: Antigen unknown.

This clonotype was obtained from a human donor with chronic lymphocytic leukemia. The source material was PBMCs, sampled after 12 months of ibrutinib treatment.

The CDR3 loop is CASRSGNSQYF. CDR3 nucleotides: TGTGCCAGCAGATCCGGGAATTCGCAGTATTTT. V and J are TRBV6-5 and TRBJ2-3, with TRBD2 as a possible D gene (5 bases). This CDR3 region has 11 residues. Germline CDR1 reads MNHEY; CDR2 reads SVGAGI. The V gene lost 6 bases and the J gene lost 10 bases, with 11 bases spanning the gap.